A single sample gave rise to the 7 T cell receptor beta chains below, sequenced in a study of cytomegalovirus exposure and HLA in healthy donors. The PCR employed 60 Vbeta primers together with 13 Jbeta primers. Here immunoSEQ multiplex PCR was the method, and the copy in TCRdb shows in-frame clones only, minus some. The sample yields 200,000 to 300,000 clones, 70% to 90% seen once. Sequencing used PBMCs. The receptors originated from a woman aged 60-75 years in good health and CMV-seropositive.

J is TRBJ1-1 and V is TRBV19, with D possibly matching TRBD1 (5 bases). V was trimmed by 3 bases and J by 1 base, leaving 18 bases between them. Germline loops: CDR1 LNHDA, CDR2 SQIVND (reference sequence). This CDR3 has 17 amino acids. The CDR3 loop reads CASSIEGRRQPNTEAFF. In DNA, the CDR3 is TGTGCCAGTAGTATCGAAGGTAGGCGACAGCCGAACACTGAAGCTTTCTTT. The full variable domain, with the rest looked up from reference TRBV19 and TRBJ1-1, is DGGITQSPKYLFRKEGQNVTLSCEQNLNHDAMYWYRQDPGQGLRLIYYSQIVNDFQKGDIAEGYSVSREKKESFPLTVTSAQKNPTAFYLCASSIEGRRQPNTEAFFGQGTRLTVV.

The chain uses TRBV6-1 and TRBJ2-7, with a weak D call TRBD2 (5 bases). Looked up from germline, CDR1 is MNHNS and CDR2 is SASEGT. Trimming took 1 base from V and 3 from J, leaving 10 bases between them. CDR3 length: 14 residues. The CDR3 is CASSEVVGVYEQYF. For the CDR3, the DNA is TGTGCCAGCAGTGAAGTTGTGGGAGTCTACGAGCAGTACTTC.

The chain is built from TRBV6-5 and TRBJ2-1; possibly TRBD1 for D (7 bases). Between the trimmed V and J ends, which lost 6 bases and 4 bases, there was a span of 16 bases. The germline V gene encodes CDR1 MNHEY and CDR2 SVGAGI. This CDR3 spans 15 amino acids. CDR3 in amino acids: CASRAGQNAYNEQFF. The DNA for the CDR3 is TGTGCCAGCAGGGCGGGACAGAACGCGTACAATGAGCAGTTCTTC.

This chain connects TRBV10-3 to TRBJ2-3, with D unclear. Germline V gene sequence: CDR1 ENHRY, CDR2 SYGVKD. V was trimmed by 10 bases and J by 3 bases, leaving 8 bases between them. This CDR3 is built from 11 residues. This CDR3 is CATTQTDTQYF. CDR3 sequence (DNA): TGTGCCACCACACAAACAGATACGCAGTATTTT.

This chain connects TRBV14 to TRBJ2-5; maybe TRBD2 (7 bases). Germline V gene sequence: CDR1 SGHDN, CDR2 FVKESK. The CDR3 loop spans 15 amino acids. Deletions cut 0 bases from V and 6 bases from J, with 14 bases between. In DNA form, the CDR3 reads TGTGCCAGCAGCCAAGAGGGCAGGGGAGGGAAGACCCAGTACTTC. It translates to CASSQEGRGGKTQYF.

The rearrangement links TRBV7-9 to TRBJ2-7; 8 nucleotides agree with TRBD2. Germline-derived CDR1 and CDR2 are SEHNR and FQNEAQ (reference sequence). V dropped 1 base and J dropped 1; count of bases not matched to a gene: 6. CDR3 length equals 16 residues. The CDR3 nucleotides read TGTGCCAGCAGCTTAGGTTGGCGGGGGGTTTCCTACGAGCAGTACTTC. The encoded protein is CASSLGWRGVSYEQYF.

V is TRBV19 and J is TRBJ1-4; 9 bases line up with TRBD1. CDR1 is LNHDA and CDR2 is SQIVND in the germline V gene (reference sequence). This CDR3 spans 13 amino acids. The V gene end was trimmed by 6 bases and the J gene end by 8 bases; junction bases not matched to a gene: 4. In nucleotides, the CDR3 is TGTGCCAGTAGGACAGGGGGAGAAGAAAAACTGTTTTTT. This sequence encodes CASRTGGEEKLFF.